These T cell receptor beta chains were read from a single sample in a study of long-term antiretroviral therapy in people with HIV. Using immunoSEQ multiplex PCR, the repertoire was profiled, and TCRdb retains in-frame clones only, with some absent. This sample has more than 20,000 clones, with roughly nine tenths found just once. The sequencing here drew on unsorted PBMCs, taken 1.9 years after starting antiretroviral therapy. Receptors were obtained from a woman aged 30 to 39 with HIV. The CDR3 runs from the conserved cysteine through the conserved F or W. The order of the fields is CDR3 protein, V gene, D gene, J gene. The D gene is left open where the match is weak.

CDR3aa: CATLGGGTVGDTQYF
v_gene: TRBV2
d_gene: NA
j_gene: TRBJ2-3

CDR3aa: CASSLGDRVEAFF
v_gene: TRBV5-1
d_gene: TRBD1
j_gene: TRBJ1-1

CDR3aa: CSVEVVGQGDTEAFF
v_gene: TRBV29-1
d_gene: TRBD1
j_gene: TRBJ1-1

CDR3aa: CAWSVTGTVPTGELFF
v_gene: TRBV30
d_gene: TRBD1
j_gene: TRBJ2-2

CDR3aa: CAISGGILTEAFF
v_gene: TRBV10-3
d_gene: NA
j_gene: TRBJ1-1

CDR3aa: CASSRGSYGYTF
v_gene: TRBV25-1
d_gene: NA
j_gene: TRBJ1-2

CDR3aa: CASSVATGDEPQHF
v_gene: TRBV9
d_gene: NA
j_gene: TRBJ1-5

CDR3aa: CASSEHLTDYGYTF
v_gene: TRBV6-1
d_gene: NA
j_gene: TRBJ1-2

CDR3aa: CASRFRDGTDTQYF
v_gene: TRBV11-2
d_gene: NA
j_gene: TRBJ2-3

CDR3aa: CASSDKLAGGEETQYF
v_gene: TRBV13
d_gene: TRBD2
j_gene: TRBJ2-5

CDR3aa: CASTGGRIYNEQFF
v_gene: TRBV5-6
d_gene: TRBD1
j_gene: TRBJ2-1

CDR3aa: CASSLRQGLRMNTEAFF
v_gene: TRBV5-6
d_gene: TRBD1
j_gene: TRBJ1-1

CDR3aa: CASSTLGETQYF
v_gene: TRBV6-6
d_gene: NA
j_gene: TRBJ2-5

CDR3aa: CASSLGDTYNEQFF
v_gene: TRBV5-1
d_gene: NA
j_gene: TRBJ2-1

CDR3aa: CASSLGQGSTDTQYF
v_gene: TRBV5-4
d_gene: TRBD1
j_gene: TRBJ2-3

CDR3aa: CASSVGQYNSPLHF
v_gene: TRBV9
d_gene: NA
j_gene: TRBJ1-6

CDR3aa: CASSQDRNTEAFF
v_gene: TRBV7-2
d_gene: NA
j_gene: TRBJ1-1

CDR3aa: CASSLAGTSGGAVRTDTQYF
v_gene: TRBV5-1
d_gene: TRBD2
j_gene: TRBJ2-3

CDR3aa: CAWNLQGNGELFF
v_gene: TRBV30
d_gene: NA
j_gene: TRBJ2-2

CDR3aa: CAWSAGQGSDTQYF
v_gene: TRBV30
d_gene: TRBD1
j_gene: TRBJ2-3

CDR3aa: CASSLIYDRAYEQYF
v_gene: TRBV11-2
d_gene: TRBD1
j_gene: TRBJ2-7

CDR3aa: CATSREAGTASYGYTF
v_gene: TRBV15
d_gene: TRBD1
j_gene: TRBJ1-2